Listed below are T cell receptor beta chains from one sample, sequenced in a study of blood T cell repertoires in COVID-19. Using immunoSEQ multiplex PCR, the repertoire was profiled, and TCRdb retains in-frame clones only, with some absent. The data hold 140,000 or so clones, with roughly 89% observed a single time. The sequencing input was peripheral blood. These receptors were obtained from a human donor in a cohort sampled during active COVID-19. Each CDR3 is given with its conserved first and last residue. A D gene is named only where the DNA matches it firmly. Not all rows give a size; the values are once, few, many and, for expanded clones, a class.

D gene	V gene	clone size	J gene	CDR3 protein	CDR3 DNA
TRBD1	TRBV6-1	NA	TRBJ1-2	CASSEALGQGATLYGYTF	TGTGCCAGCAGTGAAGCACTGGGACAGGGGGCGACACTCTATGGCTACACCTTC
NA	TRBV7-9	NA	TRBJ1-6	CASSLGLINSPLHF	TGTGCCAGCAGCTTAGGACTGATCAATTCACCCCTCCACTTT
TRBD2	TRBV11-2	NA	TRBJ2-3	CASSLALTGLAGTSDTQYF	TGTGCCAGCAGCTTAGCATTAACCGGACTAGCGGGGACTTCAGATACGCAGTATTTT
NA	TRBV2	NA	TRBJ2-1	CASTRGNEQFF	TGTGCCAGCACCCGGGGCAATGAGCAGTTCTTC
TRBD1	TRBV19	NA	TRBJ2-7	CASSRTGVPYEQYF	TGTGCCAGTAGTAGGACAGGGGTTCCCTACGAGCAGTACTTC
TRBD2	TRBV11-2	NA	TRBJ2-5	CASSLISGDRGTQYF	TGTGCCAGCAGCTTAATTAGCGGGGATCGAGGGACCCAGTACTTC
NA	TRBV5-1	NA	TRBJ2-5	CASSQAPHETQYF	TGCGCCAGCAGCCAAGCCCCCCATGAGACCCAGTACTTC
TRBD1	TRBV25-1	NA	TRBJ1-1	CASSELRDRGHMNTEAFF	TGTGCCAGCAGTGAATTGAGGGACAGGGGACATATGAACACTGAAGCTTTCTTT
TRBD1	TRBV30	NA	TRBJ2-2	CAFRQGLAGELFF	TGTGCCTTCAGACAGGGGTTAGCCGGGGAGCTGTTTTTT
TRBD2	TRBV5-4	once	TRBJ2-4	CASSLSGRARIVQYF	TGTGCCAGCAGTTTGTCTGGGAGGGCCCGGATCGTTCAGTACTTC
NA	TRBV10-3	NA	TRBJ2-2	CAISSETPTGELFF	TGTGCCATCAGTTCAGAGACACCCACCGGGGAGCTGTTTTTT
TRBD1	TRBV2	NA	TRBJ1-1	CASVLQGATEAFF	TGTGCCAGCGTACTACAGGGGGCCACTGAAGCTTTCTTT
NA	TRBV5-4	NA	TRBJ2-4	CASSPHRGVKLAKNIQYF	TGTGCCAGCAGCCCCCACCGAGGAGTAAAGCTAGCCAAAAACATTCAGTACTTC
NA	TRBV4-3	NA	TRBJ1-1	CASSQGGEALNTEAFF	TGCGCCAGCAGCCAAGGGGGGGAAGCTTTGAACACTGAAGCTTTCTTT
TRBD1	TRBV19	NA	TRBJ1-5	CASSSQKDRGSNQPQHF	TGTGCCAGTAGTAGCCAAAAAGACAGGGGAAGCAATCAGCCCCAGCATTTT
TRBD2	TRBV7-9	NA	TRBJ2-3	CASSKTSGRTDTQYF	TGTGCCAGCAGCAAGACTAGCGGGCGCACAGATACGCAGTATTTT
NA	TRBV23-1	NA	TRBJ2-7	CASSQSPSIRYEQYF	TGCGCCAGCAGTCAATCCCCTAGCATCCGGTACGAGCAGTACTTC
NA	TRBV27	NA	TRBJ1-2	CASSPGVNYGYTF	TGTGCCAGCAGCCCAGGGGTTAACTATGGCTACACCTTC
NA	TRBV19	NA	TRBJ1-5	CASSIGLGTGWPQHF	TGTGCCAGTAGTATAGGACTAGGTACGGGATGGCCCCAGCATTTT